Shown below are 21 T cell receptor beta chains from a single sample sequenced in a study of cytomegalovirus exposure and HLA in healthy donors (dated by TCRdb to 2015 to 2018). Library generation was performed with the immunoSEQ multiplex PCR assay. A mixture of 60 forward primers for TCR Vbeta segments and 13 reverse primers for TCR Jbeta segments was used in the multiplex PCR. TCRdb stores this immuneACCESS table with in-frame sequences only. Part of the clones is absent; in the studies checked, under half of the shortfall reflects unresolved V genes, and no reason is known for the rest. Recorded for this sample are approximately 150,000 clones; around 85% of them occurred a single time. The ten largest clones represent less than 3.5% of the sample. Sequencing was performed on PBMCs. These receptors originate from a woman in her twenties or thirties in good health and CMV-seronegative.

V and J are TRBV19 and TRBJ2-3; no clear D. There are 13 residues in the CDR3. Trimming removed 3 bases at V and 2 bases at J, with 6 bases between. The germline gives CDR1 LNHDA, CDR2 SQIVND (reference sequence). CDR3 DNA: TGTGCCAGTAGTATTATCCCCACAGATACGCAGTATTTT. Its protein is CASSIIPTDTQYF.

This chain connects TRBV15 to TRBJ2-7; TRBD1 is a possible D gene (6 bases). CDR3 length: 14 residues. Deletions cut 1 base from V and 2 bases from J, with 9 bases between. From germline, CDR1 is LNHNV and CDR2 YYDKDF (reference sequence). DNA of the CDR3: TGTGCCACCAGCAGAGTTCAGGGGACCTACGAGCAGTACTTC. This translates into CATSRVQGTYEQYF.

This chain links TRBV27 with TRBJ2-7; the D gene is possibly TRBD1 (5 bases). The length of the CDR3 is 12 residues. The germline gives CDR1 MNHEY, CDR2 SMNVEV (reference sequence). The V and J ends lost 6 bases and 1 base respectively, with 7 bases between them. In DNA form, the CDR3 reads TGTGCCAGCAGCCCAGGGTCCTACGAGCAGTACTTC. Its protein product is CASSPGSYEQYF.

The gene calls are TRBV2 and TRBJ1-4; possibly TRBD1 for D (6 bases). The CDR3 extends over 15 amino acids. Per germline, CDR1 SNHLY and CDR2 FYNNEI. V lost 7 bases and J lost 8, with 20 bases in between. The CDR3 bases are TGTGCCAGCATGGTTAGAACAGGGTCATTCGAAAAACTGTTTTTT. Translation gives CASMVRTGSFEKLFF.

The V and J genes are TRBV4-1 and TRBJ2-2, with D possibly matching TRBD2 (5 bases). Per germline, CDR1 MGHRA and CDR2 YSYEKL. Trimming took 4 bases from V and 7 from J, leaving 10 bases between them. This CDR3 comprises 13 residues. The DNA for the CDR3 is TGCGCCAGCAGCCGCGACCGGGGCGGGGAGCTGTTTTTT. This translates into CASSRDRGGELFF.

V is TRBV18 and J is TRBJ2-1; TRBD2 aligns across 12 bases. J lost 6 bases, V lost 4 bases, and 4 bases had no gene match. CDR3 size: 15 residues. Per the germline V gene, CDR1 is KGHSH and CDR2 is LQKENI. CDR3 region: CASSQSSGRVNEQFF. In DNA, the CDR3 is TGTGCCAGCTCACAATCTAGCGGGAGGGTCAATGAGCAGTTCTTC.

This chain uses TRBV15 with TRBJ2-5, with TRBD1 identical over 7 bases. The J segment lost 4 bases and the V segment lost 1 base, leaving 3 bases of the junction unmatched. The CDR3 loop spans 14 amino acids. Per germline, CDR1 LNHNV and CDR2 YYDKDF (reference sequence). CDR3 sequence (DNA): TGTGCCACCAGCAGAGTGGCAGGGGGAGAGACCCAGTACTTC. Translation gives CATSRVAGGETQYF.

V and J are TRBV19 and TRBJ1-1; D remains unclear. CDR1 and CDR2 (germline): LNHDA, SQIVND (reference sequence). Trimming removed 4 bases from V and 6 bases from J, with 6 bases in between. The CDR3 contains 11 residues. The CDR3 region is CASSNGAEAFF. In nucleotides, the CDR3 is TGTGCCAGTAGTAACGGGGCTGAAGCTTTCTTT.

This clone was observed a handful of times. This chain links TRBV2 with TRBJ2-2, with a weak D call TRBD1 (6 bases). V shed 5 bases and J shed 1 base, with 8 bases lying between them. The CDR3 is 14 residues long. Germline CDR1 reads SNHLY; CDR2 reads FYNNEI. DNA of the CDR3: TGTGCCAGCAGTCCGACAGGGAACACCGGGGAGCTGTTTTTT. Residues: CASSPTGNTGELFF.

This chain joins TRBV6-6 and TRBJ1-4, with D perhaps matching TRBD1 (5 bases). From germline, CDR1 is MNHNY and CDR2 SVGAGI (reference sequence). Trimming left V 5 bases short and J 4 bases short, with 11 bases between. This CDR3 is 14 amino acids long. The CDR3 DNA sequence: TGTGCCAGCAGTCCCAGGGTTGGTAATGAAAAACTGTTTTTT. Translating gives CASSPRVGNEKLFF.

The chain has TRBV5-1 and TRBJ2-7; no definite D call. This CDR3 region has 14 residues. Trimming shortened V by 1 base and J by 2 bases, and 10 bases separated the two germline ends. The V gene's germline CDR1 is SGHRS and CDR2 YFSETQ. CDR3 coding DNA: TGCGCCAGCAGCTTGTCCGCAGATACCTACGAGCAGTACTTC. The encoded protein is CASSLSADTYEQYF.

This chain uses TRBV11-1 with TRBJ2-1, with 11 bases matching TRBD2. The CDR3 runs to 14 residues. CDR1 is SGHAT and CDR2 is FQDESV in the germline V gene (reference sequence). V lost 1 base to trimming and J lost 12 bases; unmatched junction nucleotides: 5. In nucleotides, the CDR3 is TGTGCCAGCAGCTTAGGGACTAGCGGGCCGGCGCAGTTCTTC. As protein: CASSLGTSGPAQFF.

The table lists this clone with a few counts. This chain links TRBV5-1 with TRBJ1-1; no definite D call. The CDR3 is 14 amino acids. V dropped 0 bases and J dropped 5 bases, with 11 bases sitting between them. Germline V gene sequence: CDR1 SGHRS, CDR2 YFSETQ. CDR3 in amino acids: CASSLEGVRTEAFF. The CDR3 DNA is TGCGCCAGCAGCTTGGAGGGAGTAAGGACTGAAGCTTTCTTT.

Turning to this clone: Other DNA variants within this sample encode the same CDR3. V gene TRBV7-3 combines with J gene TRBJ2-2; D perhaps matches TRBD1 (6 bases). Between the trimmed V and J ends, which lost 2 bases and 4 bases, there was a span of 11 bases. Germline V gene sequence: CDR1 SGHTA, CDR2 FQGTGA. This CDR3 has 15 residues. In DNA form, the CDR3 reads TGTGCCAGCAGCTTAGCTGGGGGCCCCACCGGGGAGCTGTTTTTT. It translates to CASSLAGGPTGELFF.

The chain links TRBV9 to TRBJ2-2; 11 nucleotides line up with TRBD2. Germline V gives CDR1 SGDLS, CDR2 YYNGEE. The CDR3 totals 16 residues. V was pared by 3 bases and J by 7 bases, with 8 bases of the junction left unmatched. This chain's CDR3 is CASSARPSGGSGELFF. The CDR3 DNA sequence: TGTGCCAGCAGCGCGCGTCCTAGCGGGGGGAGCGGGGAGCTGTTTTTT.

A few counts support this clone. The chain joins TRBV5-5 to TRBJ2-3; 7 bases are shared with TRBD1. The CDR3 is made up of 14 amino acids. V shed 0 bases, J shed 5 bases, and the junction held 3 bases outside the gene matches. CDR1 and CDR2 from the germline V gene are SGHKS and YYEKEE (reference sequence). The CDR3 nucleotides read TGTGCCAGCAGCTTGGCTCAGGGGGAAGATACGCAGTATTTT. Translation gives CASSLAQGEDTQYF. The whole variable domain, filled in from reference TRBV5-5 and TRBJ2-3, reads DAGVTQSPTHLIKTRGQQVTLRCSPISGHKSVSWYQQVLGQGPQFIFQYYEKEERGRGNFPDRFSARQFPNYSSELNVNALLLGDSALYLCASSLAQGEDTQYFGPGTRLTVL.

The rearrangement uses TRBV5-1 and TRBJ1-2; D not resolved. The CDR3 runs to 13 residues. Germline V lookup: CDR1 SGHRS, CDR2 YFSETQ. V lost 1 base and J 7 bases, leaving 11 bases between the germline ends. CDR3 region: CASSLNGVSGYTF. In nucleotides, the CDR3 is TGCGCCAGCAGCTTGAACGGGGTCAGTGGCTACACCTTC.

The table lists this clone with a few counts. CDR3 coding DNA: TGTGCCAGCAGCGATCGGGACTCTACTTACAATGAGCAGTTCTTC. This codes for CASSDRDSTYNEQFF. The V call is TRBV5-4, the J call TRBJ2-1; D is perhaps TRBD2 (6 bases). In germline, CDR1 is SGHNT, CDR2 YYREEE (reference sequence). V shed 4 bases and J shed 4 bases, with 15 bases lying between them. This CDR3 comprises 15 residues. Full variable domain (missing parts from reference TRBV5-4 and TRBJ2-1): ETGVTQSPTHLIKTRGQQVTLRCSSQSGHNTVSWYQQALGQGPQFIFQYYREEENGRGNFPPRFSGLQFPNYSSELNVNALELDDSALYLCASSDRDSTYNEQFFGPGTRLTVL.

The chain joins TRBV2 to TRBJ1-5; D is ambiguous. Germline lookup yields CDR1 SNHLY and CDR2 FYNNEI. This CDR3 contains 13 residues. V lost 4 bases and J 3 bases, leaving 7 bases between the germline ends. For the CDR3, the DNA is TGTGCCAGCAGTGTCCAGTTCAATCAGCCCCAGCATTTT. It yields the protein CASSVQFNQPQHF.

This clone came up a few times. The gene calls are TRBV10-3 and TRBJ2-6, with TRBD1 identical over 8 bases. J was trimmed by 2 bases and V by 6 bases; bases with no gene match: 9. CDR1 is ENHRY, CDR2 SYGVKD, per germline. The CDR3 spans 17 residues. The DNA of the CDR3 is TGTGCCATCAGCGGAGACAGGGGAAGCACTGGGGCCAACGTCCTGACTTTC. Residues: CAISGDRGSTGANVLTF.

The genes are TRBV7-9 and TRBJ2-7; weak D call: TRBD2 (6 bases). The germline CDR1 and CDR2 sequences are SEHNR and FQNEAQ (reference sequence). This CDR3 region has 14 residues. Trimming stripped 5 bases from V and 7 bases from J, with 18 bases between. The CDR3 loop reads CASSADGRLEEQYF. The CDR3 bases are TGTGCCAGCAGCGCCGATGGGAGGCTTGAGGAGCAGTACTTC.